This record covers a single T cell receptor beta chain. The data were obtained in a study of blood T cell repertoires in COVID-19. Study at large: The analysed material was cDNA or gDNA that came from T cells, B-cell-depleted T cells, or PBMCs.

Germline CDR1 and CDR2: SGHVS and FQNEAQ. This CDR3 region has 16 residues. The V and J ends lost 5 bases and 4 bases, in that order; junction bases with no gene match: 6. Assay: immunoSEQ multiplex PCR; the TCRdb copy retains only in-frame clones and omits some. The data contain some 200,000 clones, almost 85% of them singletons. This sequence originates from a human donor with acute or convalescent COVID-19. The donor label of this sample is uncertain. Sequenced sample: peripheral blood. J is TRBJ2-5 and V is TRBV7-8, with TRBD2 identical over 14 bases. The CDR3 bases are TGTGCCAGCAGCATGACTAGCGGGAGGGCCGGAGAGACCCAGTACTTC. Translated, it gives CASSMTSGRAGETQYF.